The 18 T cell receptor beta chains below come from one sample, sequenced in a study of CD8+CD57+ T cells in acquired aplastic anemia. Genomic DNA provided the template from which TCR beta VDJ and CDR3 profiles were obtained. TCRdb reprocessed the reads with MiXCR, giving one entry per CDR3 protein. The data contain 80,000 to 100,000 distinct CDR3 sequences, roughly 70% of them seen just once; the ten biggest clones take up 55% to 65%. All sequencing subjects had displayed CD8+CD57+ cell expansion on flow cytometry. Input material: sorted CD4+, CD8+, or CD8+CD57+ T cells (not recorded which) from PBMCs. These receptors were taken from a human donor with aplastic anemia.

V usage is TRBV7-3 and J usage is TRBJ1-1, with D unresolved. The CDR3 is 12 residues long. V lost 6 bases and J 0 bases, leaving 5 bases between the germline ends. From germline, CDR1 is SGHTA and CDR2 FQGTGA. CDR3 protein: CASSSVNTEAFF. CDR3 bases: TGTGCCAGCAGTTCCGTGAACACTGAAGCTTTCTTT.

This chain connects TRBV10-3 to TRBJ1-2; D remains ambiguous. The V end was cut by 0 bases, the J end by 6 bases, with 23 bases between. The germline V gene encodes CDR1 ENHRY and CDR2 SYGVKD. The CDR3 length is 18 residues. The CDR3 DNA sequence: TGTGCCATCAGTGAGTCGATGACGGGAAGTGCTATGGCGAATGGCTACACCTTC. This sequence encodes CAISESMTGSAMANGYTF.

The V gene is TRBV7-9, the J gene TRBJ2-5, with D perhaps matching TRBD1 (6 bases). The germline gives CDR1 SEHNR, CDR2 FQNEAQ (reference sequence). V shed 4 bases and J shed 0 bases, with 12 bases lying between them. This CDR3 region has 15 residues. The CDR3 sequence: CASSSDRPYQETQYF. CDR3 nucleotide sequence: TGTGCCAGCAGCTCGGACAGACCGTACCAAGAGACCCAGTACTTC.

The rearrangement uses TRBV24-1 and TRBJ2-3; a weak D match, TRBD1 (5 bases). The CDR3 extends over 13 amino acids. Germline CDR1 KGHDR, CDR2 SFDVKD. V lost 3 bases to trimming and J lost 6 bases, with 9 bases between them. The CDR3 DNA follows: TGTGCCACCAGTGATCAGGGTTCCGATACGCAGTATTTT. Amino acid sequence: CATSDQGSDTQYF.

CDR3 amino acids: CASSPSGRENTEAFF. Written as DNA, the CDR3 is TGCGCCAGCAGCCCCAGTGGGAGGGAGAACACTGAAGCTTTCTTT. This chain connects TRBV5-1 to TRBJ1-1; no definite D call. This CDR3 is 15 amino acids long. CDR1 and CDR2 from the germline V gene are SGHRS and YFSETQ. Trimming removed 4 bases at V and 1 base at J, with 14 bases between. The whole variable domain, filled in from reference TRBV5-1 and TRBJ1-1, reads KAGVTQTPRYLIKTRGQQVTLSCSPISGHRSVSWYQQTPGQGLQFLFEYFSETQRNKGNFPGRFSGRQFSNSRSEMNVSTLELGDSALYLCASSPSGRENTEAFFGQGTRLTVV.

The count of this clonotype is one. The chain employs TRBV5-6 and TRBJ1-1, with D possibly TRBD1 on 5 matching bases. This CDR3 comprises 13 residues. Germline CDR1 reads SGHDT; CDR2 reads YYEEEE. V lost 9 bases, J lost 4 bases, and 16 bases lay in between. The CDR3: CATSGTGRTEAFF. Here the CDR3 DNA reads TGTGCCACCTCCGGGACGGGGCGCACTGAAGCTTTCTTT.

The CDR3 sequence is CASSLQPGSNQPQHF. The CDR3 DNA sequence: TGTGCCAGCAGCCTACAACCAGGTTCCAATCAGCCCCAGCATTTT. The chain links TRBV12-3 or TRBV12-4 to TRBJ1-5; D is unresolved. The CDR3 is 15 residues long. V was shortened by 6 bases and J by 3 bases, with 15 bases between the two germline ends.

The V and J genes are TRBV28 and TRBJ2-7, with 8 bases that match TRBD2. Germline lookup yields CDR1 MDHEN and CDR2 SYDVKM. V lost 7 bases, J lost 4 bases, and 12 bases stayed unmatched. The CDR3 runs to 15 residues. This CDR3 is CASNLSGGGTYEQYF. In DNA, the CDR3 is TGTGCCAGCAACCTAAGCGGGGGTGGTACTTACGAGCAGTACTTC.

The chain employs TRBV20-1 and TRBJ2-1, with a tentative D call TRBD2 (6 bases). The germline CDR1 and CDR2 sequences are DFQATT and SNEGSKA (reference sequence). CDR3 length: 17 residues. V was shortened by 2 bases and J by 5 bases, with 22 bases between the two germline ends. CDR3 nucleotide sequence: TGCAGTGCTAGACCCCCTGTGGGGCGGGGCACCCACAATGAGCAGTTCTTC. Translating gives CSARPPVGRGTHNEQFF.

J is TRBJ2-7 and V is TRBV20-1; D is unclear. Germline V lookup: CDR1 DFQATT, CDR2 SNEGSKA (reference sequence). This CDR3 region has 13 residues. Trimming stripped 0 bases from V and 2 bases from J, with 8 bases between. Here the CDR3 reads CSARDARTYEQYF. CDR3 nucleotide sequence: TGCAGTGCTAGAGATGCGAGAACCTACGAGCAGTACTTC.

The rearrangement joins TRBV20-1 to TRBJ2-7, with D tentatively TRBD1 (7 bases). Trimming left V 0 bases short and J 4 bases short, with 10 bases between. The CDR3 has 13 amino acids. Germline CDR1 and CDR2: DFQATT and SNEGSKA (reference sequence). CDR3 sequence (DNA): TGCAGTGCTAGAGATCAGGGGGGTTACGAGCAGTACTTC. It specifies CSARDQGGYEQYF.

The chain links TRBV11-2 to TRBJ1-5; D gene uncertain. With 1 base removed from V and 9 bases from J, the gap between germline ends came to 10 bases. CDR1 is SGHAT and CDR2 is FQNNGV in the germline V gene. This CDR3 spans 13 amino acids. CDR3 sequence reads: CASSLASRGPQHF. The CDR3 region has the DNA TGTGCCAGCAGCTTAGCGTCCCGGGGGCCCCAGCATTTT.

This rearrangement joins TRBV15 to TRBJ2-7; TRBD1 agrees at 8 bases. The CDR3 is 16 amino acids. V dropped 4 bases and J dropped 4; count of bases not matched to a gene: 12. Germline V gene data show CDR1 as LNHNV and CDR2 as YYDKDF (reference sequence). CDR3 bases: TGTGCCACCAGCACGAGGGACGGGACAGGCAGTTACGAGCAGTACTTC. This gives the protein CATSTRDGTGSYEQYF.

The chain couples TRBV7-2 to TRBJ2-5; 12 bases line up with TRBD2. The V gene's germline CDR1 is SGHTA and CDR2 FQGNSA. J was trimmed by 0 bases and V by 4 bases; bases with no gene match: 0. The CDR3 sequence is 15 residues long. The CDR3 region has the DNA TGTGCCAGCAGCTGGACTAGCGGGGACCAAGAGACCCAGTACTTC. This encodes CASSWTSGDQETQYF.

The chain uses TRBV2 and TRBJ1-5; D not certain. V lost 5 bases and J 5 bases, leaving 13 bases between the germline ends. CDR1 and CDR2 from the germline V gene are SNHLY and FYNNEI. The CDR3 is 14 residues long. The CDR3 protein is CASSSDWTHQPQHF. The CDR3 DNA sequence: TGTGCCAGCAGTTCAGACTGGACGCATCAGCCCCAGCATTTT.

The V call is TRBV6-1, the J call TRBJ1-5; D uncertain. Looked up from germline, CDR1 is MNHNS and CDR2 is SASEGT. The CDR3 length is 12 residues. V dropped 6 bases and J dropped 3 bases, with 6 bases sitting between them. The CDR3 spells CASRGYNQPQHF. CDR3 sequence (DNA): TGTGCCAGCAGGGGATACAATCAGCCCCAGCATTTT.

A single count supports this clonotype. This sequence joins TRBV2 and TRBJ1-5; 12 nucleotides line up with TRBD1. J lost 7 bases, V lost 6 bases, and 7 bases had no gene match. Germline loops: CDR1 SNHLY, CDR2 FYNNEI. The CDR3 spans 15 residues. The CDR3: CASREWDRGHQPQHF. The CDR3 nucleotides read TGTGCCAGCAGGGAATGGGACAGGGGGCACCAGCCCCAGCATTTT.

This chain joins TRBV2 and TRBJ2-7; D is perhaps TRBD1 (6 bases). The V and J ends lost 6 bases and 2 bases respectively, with 17 bases between them. Per germline, CDR1 SNHLY and CDR2 FYNNEI. The CDR3 contains 15 residues. The CDR3 coding sequence is TGTGCCAGCAGAGCCGGAGGCAGGGGCCCCTACGAGCAGTACTTC. As protein: CASRAGGRGPYEQYF.